Listed below are T cell receptor beta chains from one sample, sequenced in a study of T cells in Graves' hyperthyroidism and ophthalmopathy. MiXCR, run by TCRdb on the multiplex PCR reads, gives a single entry per CDR3 protein. The data contain 500,000 to 550,000 distinct CDR3 sequences, more than 20% of them singletons. Sequencing input: blood. The receptor set was obtained from a man younger than 35 with Graves' hyperthyroidism. CDR3s include the opening cysteine and the closing phenylalanine or tryptophan. A D gene is named only where the DNA matches it firmly. A row's size may be missing; if present it is once, few, many or a size class.

length	V	J	size	D	DNA	CDR3
14	TRBV6-2/TRBV6-3	TRBJ1-5	many	TRBD1	TGTGCCAGCAGATCGACAGGGATCGGGCAGCCCCAGCATTTT	CASRSTGIGQPQHF
15	TRBV11-2	TRBJ2-2	many	-	TGTGCCAGCAGCTTGCTCACTTACCACACCGGGGAGCTGTTTTTT	CASSLLTYHTGELFF
13	TRBV14	TRBJ1-2	many	-	TGTGCCAGCAGCCAAGCACAGTCGGCAGGGTTTTACTTC	CASSQAQSAGFYF
15	TRBV11-2	TRBJ2-5	few	-	TGTGCCAGCAGCTTAGATAGTCAGAGCTTTGAGACCCAGTACTTC	CASSLDSQSFETQYF
18	TRBV12-3/TRBV12-4	TRBJ2-4	many	TRBD1	TGTGCCAGCAGTTCCCCCCTCGGACCGGGACAGGGGGCGAACATTCAGTACTTC	CASSSPLGPGQGANIQYF
15	TRBV19	TRBJ1-5	-	-	TGTGCCAGTAGTATGGACCGCGTCCTGAGTCAGCCCCAGCATTTT	CASSMDRVLSQPQHF
18	TRBV15	TRBJ2-7	-	TRBD2	TGTGCCACCAGCACCGACCGGCGGCGGGAGAGCGCCGACTACGAGCAGTACTTC	CATSTDRRRESADYEQYF
16	TRBV18	TRBJ2-7	few	-	TGTGCCAGCTCACTCCAGGAAGGGACAAATTCCTACGAGCAGTACTTC	CASSLQEGTNSYEQYF
12	TRBV30	TRBJ1-5	few	-	TGTGCCTGGACAGGGGCCCCTAGGACCCAGCATTTT	CAWTGAPRTQHF
13	TRBV6-2/TRBV6-3	TRBJ1-1	-	-	TGTGCCAGCAAAAGGAGGGTCCTCCCTGAAGCTTTCTTT	CASKRRVLPEAFF
13	TRBV7-9	TRBJ2-7	many	-	TGTGCCAGCAGCTCCCCGGCTACCTACGAGCAGTACTTC	CASSSPATYEQYF
14	TRBV20-1	TRBJ2-7	-	TRBD1	TGCAGTGCTAGGTACCGGGACAGGGCCTACGAGCAGTACTTC	CSARYRDRAYEQYF
15	TRBV6-1	TRBJ2-3	few	-	TGTGCCAGCTCAGTTGCGGCAGGGGGCACAGATACGCAGTATTTT	CASSVAAGGTDTQYF
13	TRBV30	TRBJ2-5	many	-	TGTGCCTGGAAGGTTCTTGCTCCAGAGACCCAGTACTTC	CAWKVLAPETQYF
14	TRBV5-6	TRBJ2-5	many	-	TGTGCCAGCAGCCCGGGAGACGAGGGAGAGACCCAGTACTTC	CASSPGDEGETQYF
12	TRBV18	TRBJ2-4	-	-	TGTGCCAGCTCACGGGGATTGGCCATTCAGTACTTC	CASSRGLAIQYF
12	TRBV12-3/TRBV12-4	TRBJ1-2	many	TRBD1	TGTGCCAGCAGTCCCGACAGGGATGGCTACACCTTC	CASSPDRDGYTF
19	TRBV6-2/TRBV6-3	TRBJ2-7	few	TRBD2	TGTGCCAGCAGGAGTGGGCTAGCGGGGGGGCTTAAGGCGTCCTACGAGCAGTACTTC	CASRSGLAGGLKASYEQYF
12	TRBV19	TRBJ1-5	many	-	TGTGCCAGTACGATCGGGGCCGGGCCCCAGCATTTT	CASTIGAGPQHF
14	TRBV9	TRBJ1-3	-	-	TGTGCCAGCAGCGTACGATCACAGGGAGACACCATATATTTT	CASSVRSQGDTIYF
15	TRBV30	TRBJ1-3	few	-	TGTGCCTGGGGACCCGGATCCGCCTCTGGAAACACCATATATTTT	CAWGPGSASGNTIYF
14	TRBV28	TRBJ2-7	many	-	TGTGCCAGCAGTACCAAGATATGGACAGTCGAGCAGTACTTC	CASSTKIWTVEQYF
15	TRBV30	TRBJ2-5	many	TRBD2	TGTGCCTACTCCCCTGGGCTAGCGGGCCAAGAGACCCAGTACTTC	CAYSPGLAGQETQYF
16	TRBV5-1	TRBJ2-2	-	-	TGCGCCAGCAGCCAGCCCTCCCGGCGGAACACCGGGGAGCTGTTTTTT	CASSQPSRRNTGELFF
15	TRBV4-1	TRBJ2-7	many	TRBD2	TGCGCCAGCAGCCCTCTTAGCGGGGTCTCCTACGAGCAGTACTTC	CASSPLSGVSYEQYF
17	TRBV28	TRBJ2-5	many	TRBD2	TGTGCCAGCAGTCCCTGGACTAGCGGGGGAAAGCGAGAGACCCAGTACTTC	CASSPWTSGGKRETQYF
14	TRBV2	TRBJ2-7	few	-	TGTGCCAGCAGGGCCGGGGCGGGGCGGAACGAGCAGTACTTC	CASRAGAGRNEQYF
16	TRBV12-3/TRBV12-4	TRBJ1-5	many	-	TGTGCCAGCAGTTTATACCTCGGACTGGGCAATCAGCCCCAGCATTTT	CASSLYLGLGNQPQHF
12	TRBV6-1	TRBJ1-2	many	-	TGTGCCAGCAGTGAACACTTGAATGGCTACACCTTC	CASSEHLNGYTF